This TCR beta chain was captured by sequencing in a study of blood T cell repertoires in COVID-19. TCRdb's copy holds only in-frame clones and misses some; the assay was immunoSEQ multiplex PCR. The sample comprises about 280,000 clones, about 91% of which are singletons, and 2.5% to 3% rests with the top ten. The CDR3 runs to 15 residues. With V trimmed by 4 bases and J by 3 bases, 1 base remained unmatched. From germline, CDR1 is SGHNT and CDR2 YENEEA. Each participant's cohort was designated according to participant-reported clinical history. Source material: PBMCs or T cells enriched from blood (not recorded which). This clonotype was obtained from a man aged 40-49 years who had been exposed to COVID-19. The V gene is TRBV11-3, the J gene TRBJ2-7; 15 bases match TRBD2. CDR3 sequence (DNA): TGTGCCAGCAGCTGGGGACTAGCGGGGGGCTACGAGCAGTACTTC. Its protein product is CASSWGLAGGYEQYF.